This T cell receptor (beta chain) was sequenced during a study of blood T cells in healthy people across ages. Study results and caveats: PBMCs left unsorted prevented a conclusive naive versus antigen-experienced comparison.

With respect to this clonotype: What it binds is not known.

Each sample used at least 6.5 million PBMCs. It was with a sample-barcoded 5' primer and a J-beta primer mix that a second PCR of roughly 6 to 11 cycles was run. MiXCR was run by TCRdb on the 5' RACE reads, yielding one entry per CDR3 protein. The repertoire has roughly 680,000 distinct CDR3 sequences, roughly half of them found once; the top ten carry around an eighth. Sequences were obtained from blood. The clonotype originates from a woman of 80 years or more in good health.

The DNA of the CDR3 is TGTGCCAGCAAAGCCGGGACAGAGTATGGCTACACCTTC. Its translation is CASKAGTEYGYTF. The chain recombines TRBV6-5 with TRBJ1-2; 7 positions agree with TRBD1. The ends lost 7 bases at V and 5 bases at J; junction bases unmatched: 7. Germline CDR1 MNHEY, CDR2 SVGAGI. This CDR3 has 13 residues.